The subject of this entry is one T cell receptor (beta chain). The antigen remains undetermined. V was shortened by 0 bases and J by 10 bases, with 12 bases between the two germline ends. Germline CDR1 reads KGHSH; CDR2 reads LQKENI. This CDR3 is 14 amino acids long. 5'RACE template switching produced TCR cDNA carrying a universal primer site and UMIs. TCRdb recomputed calls from the 5' RACE reads with MiXCR, one row per CDR3 protein. Of roughly 150,000 distinct CDR3 sequences in the sample, about 7% are singletons; the top ten hold roughly 2.5%. The data derive from a study of T cells after yellow fever vaccination. General study points: It was the secondary response that reached its peak faster, day 5 versus 15, but it was weaker. Contaminating bulk clonotypes could be abundant in FACS-sorted repertoires. Shared CD4/CD8 clonotypes were a small share, likely from convergent recombination.

The TCR comes from a man in his late teens or twenties who received the YFV17D yellow fever vaccine. The sample here was CD4+ T cells sorted from PBMCs, taken 4 to 6 days after the first yellow fever vaccination. This chain connects TRBV18 to TRBJ1-4, with D uncertain. The DNA for the CDR3 is TGTGCCAGCTCACCACCCGCCCTTGAGGGAAAACTGTTTTTT. Translated: CASSPPALEGKLFF.